These 6 T cell receptor beta chains came from one sample sequenced in a study of CD8 T cells in Susac syndrome. cDNA came from roughly 0.5 to 1 ug RNA primed by random hexamers. Via MiXCR, TCRdb re-called the immunoSEQ multiplex PCR reads, giving one row per CDR3 protein. Here the sample spans more than 150,000 distinct CDR3 sequences, around 95% being singletons. Sequencing used CD4+ T cells from PBMCs. The receptors were sampled from a human donor with Susac syndrome.

The table lists this clonotype with a count of one. V and J are TRBV9 and TRBJ1-1; TRBD1 aligns across 8 bases. Germline CDR1 SGDLS, CDR2 YYNGEE. CDR3 length: 13 residues. V shed 3 bases, J shed 10 bases, and the junction held 8 bases outside the gene matches. DNA for the CDR3: TGTGCCAGCAGCGCCGGACAGGGCGATTCAGCTTTCTTT. Its protein product is CASSAGQGDSAFF.

The chain links TRBV19 to TRBJ2-5, with D possibly matching TRBD1 (6 bases). This CDR3 has 14 amino acids. V lost 7 bases, J lost 5 bases, and 17 bases lay in between. CDR1 and CDR2 (germline): LNHDA, SQIVND (reference sequence). The CDR3 nucleotides are TGTGCCAGTACCATGGTGGGGGCCGGGGAGACCCAGTACTTC. Amino acid sequence: CASTMVGAGETQYF. The variable domain in full, with the rest retrieved from reference TRBV19 and TRBJ2-5, is DGGITQSPKYLFRKEGQNVTLSCEQNLNHDAMYWYRQDPGQGLRLIYYSQIVNDFQKGDIAEGYSVSREKKESFPLTVTSAQKNPTAFYLCASTMVGAGETQYFGPGTRLLVL.

V is TRBV19 and J is TRBJ2-2, with D unresolved. The germline CDR1 and CDR2 sequences are LNHDA and SQIVND (reference sequence). Trimming removed 4 bases from V and 2 bases from J, with 5 bases in between. The CDR3 loop spans 13 amino acids. The CDR3 reads CASSTRNTGELFF. The CDR3 coding sequence is TGTGCCAGTAGTACACGTAACACCGGGGAGCTGTTTTTT.

This clonotype was seen only once. This chain connects TRBV7-2 to TRBJ2-5; no clear D gene. There are 16 residues in the CDR3. CDR1 SGHTA and CDR2 FQGNSA come from the germline V gene. Trimming removed 6 bases at V and 4 bases at J, with 21 bases between. The CDR3 DNA reads TGTGCCAGCAGTTCTGGACCCGTCCAAATAACAGAGACCCAGTACTTC. Translation: CASSSGPVQITETQYF. The variable domain in full, completed from reference TRBV7-2 and TRBJ2-5, reads GAGVSQSPSNKVTEKGKDVELRCDPISGHTALYWYRQSLGQGLEFLIYFQGNSAPDKSGLPSDRFSAERTGGSVSTLTIQRTQQEDSAVYLCASSSGPVQITETQYFGPGTRLLVL.

The V and J genes are TRBV6-6 and TRBJ2-7; TRBD2 might be the D (5 bases). The germline gives CDR1 MNHNY, CDR2 SVGAGI (reference sequence). This CDR3 is built from 13 residues. The CDR3 sequence is CAIGTGNLYEQYF. The CDR3 DNA sequence: TGTGCTATCGGAACGGGAAATCTCTACGAGCAGTACTTC.

J is TRBJ2-3 and V is TRBV12-3 or TRBV12-4; D is unclear. Deletions cut 1 base from V and 10 bases from J, with 9 bases between. The CDR3 has 12 amino acids. CDR3 DNA: TGTGCCAGCAGTTTAGTTGGTGGGGCGCAGTATTTT. Protein product: CASSLVGGAQYF.